The 30 T cell receptor beta chains below were found in one sample sequenced in a study of blood T cell repertoires in COVID-19. Here immunoSEQ multiplex PCR was the method, and the copy in TCRdb shows in-frame clones only, minus some. Of 300,000 to 400,000 clones listed, 85% to 90% were seen once; the top ten hold approximately 1.2%. Specimen: PBMCs or T cells enriched from blood (not recorded which). The receptors here all came from a woman aged 18-30 years who had recovered from COVID-19.

The V call is TRBV2, the J call TRBJ2-7; 8 bases are a match to TRBD1. CDR3 length: 16 residues. The junction had 10 bases not matched to a gene; V was cut back by 5 bases and J by 1 base. Germline CDR1 and CDR2: SNHLY and FYNNEI. The CDR3 DNA reads TGTGCCAGCAGTCCGTCAGGGGGCGGCGATTCCTACGAGCAGTACTTC. Translation gives CASSPSGGGDSYEQYF.

This CDR3 reads CAWKAGLNEKLFF. DNA of the CDR3: TGTGCCTGGAAGGCGGGACTGAATGAAAAACTGTTTTTT. The chain has TRBV30 and TRBJ1-4, with D perhaps TRBD1 (5 bases). CDR3 length: 13 amino acids. V shed 4 bases and J shed 5 bases, with 11 bases lying between them. Looked up from germline, CDR1 is GTSNPN and CDR2 is SVGIG (reference sequence).

The chain recombines TRBV6-5 with TRBJ1-2; the match to TRBD1 covers 9 bases. V was pared by 7 bases and J by 4 bases, with 10 bases of the junction left unmatched. Germline-derived CDR1 and CDR2 are MNHEY and SVGAGI. This CDR3 has 15 residues. The CDR3 sequence: CASTSGQGKAYGYTF. The DNA of the CDR3 is TGTGCCAGCACCTCCGGACAGGGGAAGGCCTATGGCTACACCTTC.

This rearrangement joins TRBV6-2 or TRBV6-3 to TRBJ1-5; TRBD1 matches at 8 bases. Germline assignment: CDR1 MNHEY and CDR2 SVGEGT. Trimming took 7 bases from V and 7 from J; bases not matched to a gene: 12. CDR3 length equals 15 residues. CDR3 nucleotides: TGTGCCAGCACCCCATCGGCCAGGGGGCTCCAGCCCCAGCATTTT. Translation gives CASTPSARGLQPQHF.

The chain carries TRBV4-1 and TRBJ2-5; the match to TRBD1 covers 8 bases. Germline V CDR1 and CDR2: MGHRA, YSYEKL. Trimming removed 1 base from V and 5 bases from J; junction bases left unmatched: 6. This CDR3 contains 15 residues. The CDR3 DNA reads TGCGCCAGCAGCCAAGGGACAGGGCGAGCGGAGACCCAGTACTTC. Translating gives CASSQGTGRAETQYF.

This rearrangement joins TRBV6-5 to TRBJ1-3; TRBD1 might be the D (6 bases). This CDR3 spans 14 amino acids. From germline, CDR1 is MNHEY and CDR2 SVGAGI. V shed 7 bases and J shed 0 bases, with 10 bases lying between them. CDR3 protein: CASTQDSSGNTIYF. CDR3 nucleotides: TGTGCCAGCACTCAGGACAGCTCTGGAAACACCATATATTTT.

This clone was detected only a few times. The chain couples TRBV5-1 to TRBJ1-2; D possibly corresponds to TRBD1 (5 bases). The V gene's germline CDR1 is SGHRS and CDR2 YFSETQ. V was shortened by 0 bases and J by 2 bases, with 8 bases between the two germline ends. The CDR3 contains 14 residues. The CDR3 DNA sequence: TGCGCCAGCAGCTTGGGACAGTCAAACTATGGCTACACCTTC. It encodes CASSLGQSNYGYTF. The full variable domain, completed using reference TRBV5-1 and TRBJ1-2, is KAGVTQTPRYLIKTRGQQVTLSCSPISGHRSVSWYQQTPGQGLQFLFEYFSETQRNKGNFPGRFSGRQFSNSRSEMNVSTLELGDSALYLCASSLGQSNYGYTFGSGTRLTVV.

The chain employs TRBV11-2 and TRBJ2-7; D possibly corresponds to TRBD1 (7 bases). Trimming removed 1 base from V and 4 bases from J, with 17 bases in between. Germline lookup yields CDR1 SGHAT and CDR2 FQNNGV. CDR3 length equals 16 residues. In DNA form, the CDR3 reads TGTGCCAGCAGCTTAGCCTCCTCAGGGGGGTATTACGAGCAGTACTTC. It translates to CASSLASSGGYYEQYF.

This CDR3 reads CASSEYGDRVNGYTF. The CDR3 DNA sequence: TGTGCCAGCAGTGAATATGGGGACAGGGTCAATGGCTACACCTTC. This chain connects TRBV25-1 to TRBJ1-2, with 9 nucleotides matching TRBD1. With V trimmed by 0 bases and J by 6 bases, 5 bases remained unmatched. The CDR3 has 15 amino acids. In germline, CDR1 is MGHDK, CDR2 SYGVNS.

The chain carries TRBV27 and TRBJ1-1; possible D gene TRBD1, 5 bases. The germline CDR1 and CDR2 sequences are MNHEY and SMNVEV (reference sequence). The CDR3 is made up of 15 amino acids. V was shortened by 2 bases and J by 1 base, with 11 bases between the two germline ends. Written as DNA, the CDR3 is TGTGCCAGCAGTTTAAGGGGTTGGGGGAACACTGAAGCTTTCTTT. It specifies CASSLRGWGNTEAFF.

The chain links TRBV2 to TRBJ2-5; D unresolved. CDR3 length equals 13 residues. V lost 10 bases to trimming and J lost 2 bases, with 14 bases between them. CDR1 is SNHLY, CDR2 FYNNEI, per germline. The CDR3 spells CATSTFLQETQYF. DNA for the CDR3: TGTGCCACCTCAACCTTCCTACAAGAGACCCAGTACTTC.

The chain uses TRBV3-1 (or the pseudogene TRBV3-2) and TRBJ1-5; 8 nucleotides line up with TRBD1. CDR1 and CDR2 (germline): LGHDT, YNNKEL (reference sequence). The CDR3 has 17 residues. The trim removed 4 bases at V and 6 bases at J, leaving 14 bases unmatched. The CDR3 here is CASSPLGVTGASQPQHF. The CDR3 DNA reads as TGTGCCAGCAGCCCGCTGGGTGTGACAGGGGCCAGTCAGCCCCAGCATTTT.

V and J are TRBV6-4 and TRBJ2-2; 7 bases are a match to TRBD2. The CDR3 is 16 amino acids. Trimming at V came to 1 base and at J to 2 bases, leaving 4 bases not matched to a gene. Germline CDR1 reads MRHNA; CDR2 reads SNTAGT. The CDR3 is CASSDFGTTNTGELFF. CDR3 nucleotide sequence: TGTGCCAGCAGTGACTTCGGGACTACAAACACCGGGGAGCTGTTTTTT.

This clone has more than one count but fewer than ten. The chain carries TRBV9 and TRBJ2-7, with 9 bases identical to TRBD1. Germline V gene sequence: CDR1 SGDLS, CDR2 YYNGEE. V shed 3 bases, J shed 0 bases, and the junction held 13 bases outside the gene matches. CDR3 length: 18 residues. CDR3 bases: TGTGCCAGCAGCGCCCCCCAGGGCGGGACAGGGATCTCCTACGAGCAGTACTTC. Residues: CASSAPQGGTGISYEQYF.

V and J are TRBV7-9 and TRBJ1-1, with a tentative D call TRBD1 (5 bases). CDR3 length: 14 residues. V lost 6 bases and J lost 4, with 15 bases in between. Germline V lookup: CDR1 SEHNR, CDR2 FQNEAQ (reference sequence). The CDR3 region has the DNA TGTGCCAGCAGTCCAGGGCAGTTAGGCACTGAAGCTTTCTTT. It yields the protein CASSPGQLGTEAFF. The variable domain in full, completed from reference TRBV7-9 and TRBJ1-1, reads DTGVSQNPRHKITKRGQNVTFRCDPISEHNRLYWYRQTLGQGPEFLTYFQNEAQLEKSRLLSDRFSAERPKGSFSTLEIQRTEQGDSAMYLCASSPGQLGTEAFFGQGTRLTVV.

The chain has TRBV7-6 and TRBJ1-1; D is uncertain. This CDR3 has 10 residues. V shed 4 bases and J shed 8 bases, with 5 bases lying between them. Germline V gives CDR1 SGHVS, CDR2 FNYEAQ. CDR3 in amino acids: CASSSLEAFF. The CDR3 nucleotides read TGTGCCAGCAGCTCCCTCGAAGCTTTCTTT.

J is TRBJ2-7 and V is TRBV18, with D perhaps matching TRBD2 (5 bases). Germline V gene lookup returns CDR1 KGHSH and CDR2 LQKENI. CDR3 length equals 14 residues. V lost 5 bases and J 3 bases, leaving 14 bases between the germline ends. CDR3 in amino acids: CASSGDGDFYEQYF. CDR3 nucleotides: TGTGCCAGCTCAGGCGACGGGGATTTCTACGAGCAGTACTTC.

J is TRBJ1-1 and V is TRBV6-5, with 7 bases matching TRBD1. The CDR3 contains 13 residues. The V gene end was trimmed by 11 bases and the J gene end by 3 bases; junction bases not matched to a gene: 9. CDR1 is MNHEY, CDR2 SVGAGI, per germline. In DNA, the CDR3 is TGTGCCTGTCGGCAGGGGGTGTACACTGAAGCTTTCTTT. Translated, it gives CACRQGVYTEAFF.

With respect to this clone: The identical CDR3 is also encoded by other nucleotide sequences in the sample. The V gene is TRBV5-1, the J gene TRBJ1-2; 9 nucleotides line up with TRBD1. After removal of 4 bases from V and 5 bases from J, the junction contained 6 bases not matched to a gene. Germline-derived CDR1 and CDR2 are SGHRS and YFSETQ. The CDR3 sequence is 14 residues long. The DNA for the CDR3 is TGCGCCAGCAGCCCACCGGGACAGGGTTATGGCTACACCTTC. Protein: CASSPPGQGYGYTF.

The chain links TRBV9 to TRBJ1-2; maybe TRBD1 (6 bases). The length of the CDR3 is 15 residues. CDR1 is SGDLS and CDR2 is YYNGEE in the germline V gene. V was shortened by 0 bases and J by 6 bases, with 15 bases between the two germline ends. CDR3 sequence (DNA): TGTGCCAGCAGCGTAGGGTCTGGGCAGGGGAATGGCTACACCTTC. Its protein product is CASSVGSGQGNGYTF.

The gene calls are TRBV3-1 (or the pseudogene TRBV3-2) and TRBJ1-4; TRBD1 might be the D (5 bases). The CDR3 is 15 amino acids. With 2 bases removed from V and 8 bases from J, the gap between germline ends came to 15 bases. Germline V gives CDR1 LGHDT, CDR2 YNNKEL (reference sequence). The CDR3 loop is CASSQRRGFREKLFF. CDR3 DNA sequence: TGTGCCAGCAGCCAAAGAAGGGGCTTTCGAGAAAAACTGTTTTTT.

The chain joins TRBV7-2 to TRBJ1-3; 8 bases match TRBD1. The CDR3 is 18 residues long. Germline V gives CDR1 SGHTA, CDR2 FQGNSA. Trimming cost V 0 bases and J 0 bases; bases outside gene matches: 7. In DNA, the CDR3 is TGTGCCAGCAGCTTAGCCCCCGACAGGGGCTTCTCTGGAAACACCATATATTTT. Translation: CASSLAPDRGFSGNTIYF.

This chain joins TRBV4-1 and TRBJ2-7; D is uncertain. The CDR3 is 15 residues long. The germline V gene has CDR1 MGHRA and CDR2 YSYEKL. V was trimmed by 8 bases and J by 6 bases, leaving 23 bases between them. In nucleotides, the CDR3 is TGCGCCAGCGATCGAGGCCTTGGCTCCGGTGGCGAGCAGTACTTC. It encodes CASDRGLGSGGEQYF.

J is TRBJ2-7 and V is TRBV11-2; 7 bases are a match to TRBD1. The CDR3 totals 14 residues. Unmatched junction bases numbered 11, after V lost 8 bases and J lost 4 bases. Germline-derived CDR1 and CDR2 are SGHAT and FQNNGV. CDR3 in amino acids: CASRISRDSYEQYF. In DNA, the CDR3 is TGTGCCAGCCGAATCTCCCGGGACAGTTACGAGCAGTACTTC.

The V call is TRBV10-2, the J call TRBJ2-2; D remains unclear. The CDR3 totals 14 residues. Germline V gives CDR1 WSHSY, CDR2 SAAADI. With 8 bases removed from V and 0 bases from J, the gap between germline ends came to 10 bases. The CDR3 nucleotides read TGCGCCAGCCGGCCCGGGTCGAACACCGGGGAGCTGTTTTTT. It yields the protein CASRPGSNTGELFF.

The J gene is TRBJ2-7, the V gene TRBV7-9; D unclear. CDR1 is SEHNR, CDR2 FQNEAQ, per germline (reference sequence). V was trimmed by 0 bases and J by 2 bases, leaving 11 bases between them. The CDR3 loop spans 15 amino acids. The CDR3 is CASSLAFAVPYEQYF. CDR3 nucleotides: TGTGCCAGCAGCTTAGCGTTCGCGGTACCCTACGAGCAGTACTTC.

V usage is TRBV15 and J usage is TRBJ2-7; D is perhaps TRBD1 (6 bases). From germline, CDR1 is LNHNV and CDR2 YYDKDF (reference sequence). The CDR3 is 16 amino acids. Trimming stripped 0 bases from V and 0 bases from J, with 12 bases between. The CDR3 DNA reads TGTGCCACCAGCAGAGATCGGACAGCCGCCTCCTACGAGCAGTACTTC. Translating gives CATSRDRTAASYEQYF.

Only one count was recorded for this clone. The chain combines TRBV7-3 with TRBJ2-5; a possible D gene is TRBD1 (6 bases). V was clipped by 5 bases and J by 4 bases, with 11 bases between them. Per germline, CDR1 SGHTA and CDR2 FQGTGA. The CDR3 loop spans 13 amino acids. This CDR3 reads CASSTGTSETQYF. CDR3 bases: TGTGCCAGCAGCACCGGGACATCAGAGACCCAGTACTTC. The full variable domain, in which reference TRBV7-3 and TRBJ2-5 provide the parts outside the CDR3, is GAGVSQTPSNKVTEKGKYVELRCDPISGHTALYWYRQSLGQGPEFLIYFQGTGAADDSGLPNDRFFAVRPEGSVSTLKIQRTERGDSAVYLCASSTGTSETQYFGPGTRLLVL.

This rearrangement joins TRBV30 to TRBJ1-1, with 7 bases aligning to TRBD1. This CDR3 contains 13 residues. V lost 0 bases, J lost 7 bases, and 5 bases stayed unmatched. Germline V gives CDR1 GTSNPN, CDR2 SVGIG (reference sequence). The CDR3 region has the DNA TGTGCCTGGAGTGTACGGGCAGGGGGTGAAGCTTTCTTT. It codes for CAWSVRAGGEAFF.

CDR3 amino acids: CAWSPGTAMNEKLFF. The CDR3 DNA follows: TGTGCCTGGAGCCCCGGGACAGCCATGAATGAAAAACTGTTTTTT. V gene TRBV30 combines with J gene TRBJ1-4, with TRBD1 matching over 7 bases. CDR3 length: 15 amino acids. The germline V gene encodes CDR1 GTSNPN and CDR2 SVGIG (reference sequence). Unmatched junction bases numbered 9, after V lost 3 bases and J lost 5 bases.